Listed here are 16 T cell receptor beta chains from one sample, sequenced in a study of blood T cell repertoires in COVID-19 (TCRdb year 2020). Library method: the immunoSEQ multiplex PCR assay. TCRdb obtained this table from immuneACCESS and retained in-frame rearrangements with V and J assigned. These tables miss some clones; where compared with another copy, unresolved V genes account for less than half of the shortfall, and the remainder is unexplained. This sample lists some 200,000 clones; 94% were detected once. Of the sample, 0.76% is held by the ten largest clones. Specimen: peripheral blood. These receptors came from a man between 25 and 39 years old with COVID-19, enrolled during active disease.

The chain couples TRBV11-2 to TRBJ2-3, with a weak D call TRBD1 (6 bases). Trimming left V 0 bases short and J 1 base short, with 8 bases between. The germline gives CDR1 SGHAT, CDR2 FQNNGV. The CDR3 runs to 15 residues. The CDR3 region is CASSLEGGGTDTQYF. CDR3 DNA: TGTGCCAGCAGCTTAGAAGGGGGAGGCACAGATACGCAGTATTTT.

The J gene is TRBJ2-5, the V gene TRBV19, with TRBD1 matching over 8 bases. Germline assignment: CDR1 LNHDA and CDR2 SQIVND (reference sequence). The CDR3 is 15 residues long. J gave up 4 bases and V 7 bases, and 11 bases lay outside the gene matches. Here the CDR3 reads CASTTGQGTGETQYF. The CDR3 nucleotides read TGTGCCAGTACCACAGGACAGGGAACAGGAGAGACCCAGTACTTC.

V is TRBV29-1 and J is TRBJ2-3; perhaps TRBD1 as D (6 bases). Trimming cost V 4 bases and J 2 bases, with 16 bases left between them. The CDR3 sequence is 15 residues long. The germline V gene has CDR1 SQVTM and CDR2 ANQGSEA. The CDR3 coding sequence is TGCAGCGTTGCAGGGGCCTTCCCACACACAGATACGCAGTATTTT. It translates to CSVAGAFPHTDTQYF.

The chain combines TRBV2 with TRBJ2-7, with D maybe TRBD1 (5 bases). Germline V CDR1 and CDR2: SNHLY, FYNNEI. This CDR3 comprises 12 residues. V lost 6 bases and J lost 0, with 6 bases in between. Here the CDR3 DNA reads TGTGCCAGCAGGGGGCTCTCCTACGAGCAGTACTTC. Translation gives CASRGLSYEQYF. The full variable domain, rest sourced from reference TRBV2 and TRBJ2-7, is EPEVTQTPSHQVTQMGQEVILRCVPISNHLYFYWYRQILGQKVEFLVSFYNNEISEKSEIFDDQFSVERPDGSNFTLKIRSTKLEDSAMYFCASRGLSYEQYFGPGTRLTVT.

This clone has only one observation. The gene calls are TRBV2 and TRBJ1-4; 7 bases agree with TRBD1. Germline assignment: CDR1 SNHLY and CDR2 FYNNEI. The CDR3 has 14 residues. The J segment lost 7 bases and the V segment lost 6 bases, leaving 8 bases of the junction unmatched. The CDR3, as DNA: TGTGCCAGCAGGCCTACAGGGGAAGGTGAAAAACTGTTTTTT. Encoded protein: CASRPTGEGEKLFF.

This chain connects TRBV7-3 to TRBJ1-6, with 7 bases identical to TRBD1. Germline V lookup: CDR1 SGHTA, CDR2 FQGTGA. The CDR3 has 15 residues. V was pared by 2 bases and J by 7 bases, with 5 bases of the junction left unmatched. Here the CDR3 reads CASSLSGTANSPLHF. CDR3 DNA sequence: TGTGCCAGCAGCTTATCAGGGACAGCAAATTCACCCCTCCACTTT.

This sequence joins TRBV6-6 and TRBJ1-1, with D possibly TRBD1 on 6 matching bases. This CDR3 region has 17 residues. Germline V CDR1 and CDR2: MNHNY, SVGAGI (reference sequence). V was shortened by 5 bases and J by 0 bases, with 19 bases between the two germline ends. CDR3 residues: CASSRDRKHSVNTEAFF. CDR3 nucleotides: TGTGCCAGCAGTCGTGACAGGAAGCATTCGGTGAACACTGAAGCTTTCTTT.

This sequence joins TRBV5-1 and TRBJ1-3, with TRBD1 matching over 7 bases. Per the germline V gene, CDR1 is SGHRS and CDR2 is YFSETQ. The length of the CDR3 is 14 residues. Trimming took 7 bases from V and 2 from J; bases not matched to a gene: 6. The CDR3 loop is CASGYGQAGNTIYF. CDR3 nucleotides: TGCGCCAGCGGATACGGACAGGCTGGAAACACCATATATTTT.

The chain's CDR3 is CASSLSRGTVYGYTF. The CDR3 coding sequence is TGTGCCAGCAGTTTATCGAGAGGCACGGTCTATGGCTACACCTTC. The chain combines TRBV27 with TRBJ1-2; no firm D call. V was cut by 0 bases and J by 4 bases, with 12 bases left in between. CDR1 is MNHEY, CDR2 SMNVEV, per germline (reference sequence). The CDR3 has 15 residues.

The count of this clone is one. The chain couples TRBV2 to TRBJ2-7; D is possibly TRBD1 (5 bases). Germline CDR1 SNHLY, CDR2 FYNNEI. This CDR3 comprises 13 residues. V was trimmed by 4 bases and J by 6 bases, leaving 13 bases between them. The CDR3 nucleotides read TGTGCCAGCAGTGGACAGTCTGCGGCCGAGCAGTACTTC. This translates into CASSGQSAAEQYF.

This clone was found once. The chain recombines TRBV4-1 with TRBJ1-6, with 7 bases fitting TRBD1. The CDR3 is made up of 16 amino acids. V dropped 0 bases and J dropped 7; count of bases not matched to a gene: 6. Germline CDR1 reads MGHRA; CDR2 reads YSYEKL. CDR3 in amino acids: CASSQERGQTNSPLHF. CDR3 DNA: TGCGCCAGCAGCCAAGAGAGGGGACAGACCAATTCACCCCTCCACTTT.

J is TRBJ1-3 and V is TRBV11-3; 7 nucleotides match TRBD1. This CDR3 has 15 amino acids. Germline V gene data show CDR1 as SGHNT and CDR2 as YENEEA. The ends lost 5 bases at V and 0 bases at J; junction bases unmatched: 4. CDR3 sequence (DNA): TGTGCCAGCAGCGGACAGGACAACTCTGGAAACACCATATATTTT. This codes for CASSGQDNSGNTIYF.

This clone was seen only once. The DNA for the CDR3 is TGTGCCAGCAGCGGATCTGGGGGCGGCACTGAAGCTTTCTTT. Translation gives CASSGSGGGTEAFF. V usage is TRBV21-1 and J usage is TRBJ1-1; TRBD1, the table's D call, was not compared with the DNA. TRBV21-1 is a pseudogene segment. This CDR3 has 14 amino acids.

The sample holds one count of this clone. CDR3 sequence (DNA): TGTGCCAGCAACGAGGGGGACAACTATGGCTACACCTTC. This encodes CASNEGDNYGYTF. The genes are TRBV2 and TRBJ1-2, with D possibly matching TRBD1 (6 bases). Trimming pared 7 bases from V and 2 bases from J, leaving 11 bases between. CDR3 length: 13 residues. Germline CDR1 and CDR2: SNHLY and FYNNEI.

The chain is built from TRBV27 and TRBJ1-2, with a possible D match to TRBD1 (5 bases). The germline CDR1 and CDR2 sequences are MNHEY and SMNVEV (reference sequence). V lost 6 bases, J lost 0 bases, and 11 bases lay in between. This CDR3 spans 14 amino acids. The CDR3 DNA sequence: TGTGCCAGCAGGTGGGGGGTAGCTAACTATGGCTACACCTTC. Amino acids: CASRWGVANYGYTF.

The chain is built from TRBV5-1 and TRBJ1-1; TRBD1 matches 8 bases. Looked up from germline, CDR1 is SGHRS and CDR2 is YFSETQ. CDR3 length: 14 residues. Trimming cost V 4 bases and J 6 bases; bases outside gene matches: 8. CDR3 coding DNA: TGCGCCAGCAGCCAGGGACAGGTGACTTCTGAAGCTTTCTTT. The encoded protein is CASSQGQVTSEAFF.